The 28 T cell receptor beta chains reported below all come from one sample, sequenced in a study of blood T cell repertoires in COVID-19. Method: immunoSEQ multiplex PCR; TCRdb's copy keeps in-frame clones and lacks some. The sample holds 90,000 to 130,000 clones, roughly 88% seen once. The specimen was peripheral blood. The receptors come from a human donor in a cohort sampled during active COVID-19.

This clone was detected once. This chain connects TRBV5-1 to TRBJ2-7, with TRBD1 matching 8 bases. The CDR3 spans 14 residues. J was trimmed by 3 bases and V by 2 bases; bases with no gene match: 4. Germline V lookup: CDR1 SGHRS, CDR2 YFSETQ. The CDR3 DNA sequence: TGCGCCAGCAGCTTTCAGGGGGCGGGCTACGAGCAGTACTTC. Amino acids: CASSFQGAGYEQYF.

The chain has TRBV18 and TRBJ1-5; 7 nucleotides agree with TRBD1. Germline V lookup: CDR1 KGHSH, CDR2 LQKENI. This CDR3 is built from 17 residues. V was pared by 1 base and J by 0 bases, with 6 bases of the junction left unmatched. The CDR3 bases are TGTGCCAGCTCACCACTTCCGGGGACAGTTAGCAATCAGCCCCAGCATTTT. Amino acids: CASSPLPGTVSNQPQHF.

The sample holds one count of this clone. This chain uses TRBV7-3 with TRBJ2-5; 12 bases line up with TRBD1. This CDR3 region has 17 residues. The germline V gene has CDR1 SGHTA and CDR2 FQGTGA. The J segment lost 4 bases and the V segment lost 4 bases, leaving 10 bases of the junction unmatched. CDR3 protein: CASSSRGQGAAGETQYF. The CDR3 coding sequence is TGTGCCAGCAGCTCGAGGGGACAGGGGGCAGCGGGAGAGACCCAGTACTTC. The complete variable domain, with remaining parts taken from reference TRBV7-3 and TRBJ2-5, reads GAGVSQTPSNKVTEKGKYVELRCDPISGHTALYWYRQSLGQGPEFLIYFQGTGAADDSGLPNDRFFAVRPEGSVSTLKIQRTERGDSAVYLCASSSRGQGAAGETQYFGPGTRLLVL.

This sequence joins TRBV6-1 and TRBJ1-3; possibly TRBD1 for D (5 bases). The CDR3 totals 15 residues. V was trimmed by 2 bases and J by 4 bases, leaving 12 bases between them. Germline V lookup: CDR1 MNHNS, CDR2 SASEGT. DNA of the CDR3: TGTGCCAGCAGTGAACTGCGGTCAGGGGGAAACACCATATATTTT. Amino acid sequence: CASSELRSGGNTIYF.

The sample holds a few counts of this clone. The CDR3 region is CATLNQGQPGGAFF. CDR3 nucleotide sequence: TGTGCCACCTTAAACCAGGGGCAGCCAGGCGGGGCTTTCTTT. This chain uses TRBV19 with TRBJ1-1; possible D gene TRBD1, 6 bases. Per the germline V gene, CDR1 is LNHDA and CDR2 is SQIVND (reference sequence). Trimming removed 10 bases from V and 11 bases from J, with 26 bases in between. There are 14 residues in the CDR3.

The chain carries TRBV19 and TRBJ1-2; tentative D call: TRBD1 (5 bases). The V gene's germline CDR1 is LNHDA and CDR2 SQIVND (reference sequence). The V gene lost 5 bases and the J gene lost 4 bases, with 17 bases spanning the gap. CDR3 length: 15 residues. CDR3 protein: CASSSTTELLYGYTF. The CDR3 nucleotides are TGTGCCAGTAGTTCTACGACAGAACTACTCTATGGCTACACCTTC.

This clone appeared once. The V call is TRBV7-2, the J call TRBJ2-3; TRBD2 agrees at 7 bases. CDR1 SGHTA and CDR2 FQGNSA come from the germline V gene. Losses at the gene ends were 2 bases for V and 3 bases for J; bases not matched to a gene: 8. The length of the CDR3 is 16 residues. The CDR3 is CASSLWPGLSTDTQYF. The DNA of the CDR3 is TGTGCCAGCAGCTTATGGCCGGGACTATCTACAGATACGCAGTATTTT.

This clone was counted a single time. DNA for the CDR3: TGTGCCAGCAGTTTACCCCCGACAGGGATTGGCTACGAGCAGTACTTC. The encoded protein is CASSLPPTGIGYEQYF. The J gene is TRBJ2-7, the V gene TRBV28; 7 positions match TRBD1. The CDR3 length is 16 residues. The ends lost 2 bases at V and 3 bases at J; junction bases unmatched: 10. From germline, CDR1 is MDHEN and CDR2 SYDVKM.

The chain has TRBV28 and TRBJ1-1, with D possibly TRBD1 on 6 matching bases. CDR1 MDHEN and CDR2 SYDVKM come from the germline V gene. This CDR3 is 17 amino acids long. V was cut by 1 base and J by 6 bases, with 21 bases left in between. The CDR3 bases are TGTGCCAGCAGTTTATCAGGGGAAGGGCTTCTGGATTCTGAAGCTTTCTTT. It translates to CASSLSGEGLLDSEAFF. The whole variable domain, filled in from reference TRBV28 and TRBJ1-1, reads DVKVTQSSRYLVKRTGEKVFLECVQDMDHENMFWYRQDPGLGLRLIYFSYDVKMKEKGDIPEGYSVSREKKERFSLILESASTNQTSMYLCASSLSGEGLLDSEAFFGQGTRLTVV.

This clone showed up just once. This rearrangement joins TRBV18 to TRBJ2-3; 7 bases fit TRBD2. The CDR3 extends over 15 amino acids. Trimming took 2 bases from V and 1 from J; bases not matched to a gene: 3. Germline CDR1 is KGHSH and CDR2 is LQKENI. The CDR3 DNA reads TGTGCCAGCTCACCAACTAGCGACGGCACAGATACGCAGTATTTT. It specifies CASSPTSDGTDTQYF. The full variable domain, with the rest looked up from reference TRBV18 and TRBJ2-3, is NAGVMQNPRHLVRRRGQEARLRCSPMKGHSHVYWYRQLPEEGLKFMVYLQKENIIDESGMPKERFSAEFPKEGPSILRIQQVVRGDSAAYFCASSPTSDGTDTQYFGPGTRLTVL.

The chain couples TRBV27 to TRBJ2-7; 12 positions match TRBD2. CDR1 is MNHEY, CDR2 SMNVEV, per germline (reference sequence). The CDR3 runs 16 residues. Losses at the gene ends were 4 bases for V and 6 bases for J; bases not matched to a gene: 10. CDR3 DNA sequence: TGTGCCAGCAGTTCACGCCTAGCGGGAGGGCGACTCGAGCAGTACTTC. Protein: CASSSRLAGGRLEQYF.

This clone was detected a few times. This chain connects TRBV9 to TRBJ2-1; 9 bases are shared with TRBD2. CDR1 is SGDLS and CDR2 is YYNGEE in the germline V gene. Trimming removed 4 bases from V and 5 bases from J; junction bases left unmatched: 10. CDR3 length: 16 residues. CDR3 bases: TGTGCCAGCAGCACTCCGATAGCGGGAGTTGACAATGAGCAGTTCTTC. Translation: CASSTPIAGVDNEQFF.

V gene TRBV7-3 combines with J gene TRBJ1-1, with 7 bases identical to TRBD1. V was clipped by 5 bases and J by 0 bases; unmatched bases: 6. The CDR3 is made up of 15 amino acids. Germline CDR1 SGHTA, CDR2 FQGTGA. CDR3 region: CASSPQGQMNTEAFF. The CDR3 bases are TGTGCCAGCAGCCCCCAGGGACAGATGAACACTGAAGCTTTCTTT. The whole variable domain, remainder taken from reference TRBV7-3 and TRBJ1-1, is GAGVSQTPSNKVTEKGKYVELRCDPISGHTALYWYRQSLGQGPEFLIYFQGTGAADDSGLPNDRFFAVRPEGSVSTLKIQRTERGDSAVYLCASSPQGQMNTEAFFGQGTRLTVV.

The CDR3 DNA reads TGTGCCACCGCGGTCAGGACAGCTAATTCACCCCTCCACTTT. Protein sequence: CATAVRTANSPLHF. This sequence joins TRBV15 and TRBJ1-6, with D possibly TRBD1 on 6 matching bases. The germline CDR1 and CDR2 sequences are LNHNV and YYDKDF (reference sequence). This CDR3 has 14 amino acids. V lost 8 bases to trimming and J lost 6 bases, with 14 bases between them.

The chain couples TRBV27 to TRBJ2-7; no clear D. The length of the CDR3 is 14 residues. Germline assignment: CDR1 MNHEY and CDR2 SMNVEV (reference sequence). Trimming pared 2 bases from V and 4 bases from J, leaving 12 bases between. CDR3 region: CASSLAGEVYEQYF. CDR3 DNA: TGTGCCAGCAGTTTAGCCGGTGAGGTTTACGAGCAGTACTTC.

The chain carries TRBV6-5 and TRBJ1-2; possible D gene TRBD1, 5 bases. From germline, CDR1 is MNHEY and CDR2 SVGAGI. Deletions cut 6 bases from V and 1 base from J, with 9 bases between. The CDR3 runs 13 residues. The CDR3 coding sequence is TGTGCCAGCAGCAACAGGAATAACTATGGCTACACCTTC. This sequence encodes CASSNRNNYGYTF.

The CDR3 protein is CASSRGYRGYQQPQHF. In DNA form, the CDR3 reads TGTGCCAGCAGCCGAGGGTATAGGGGTTATCAACAGCCCCAGCATTTT. The chain employs TRBV7-8 and TRBJ1-5; maybe TRBD1 (5 bases). The CDR3 length is 16 residues. Germline assignment: CDR1 SGHVS and CDR2 FQNEAQ. The V end was cut by 5 bases, the J end by 7 bases, with 21 bases between.

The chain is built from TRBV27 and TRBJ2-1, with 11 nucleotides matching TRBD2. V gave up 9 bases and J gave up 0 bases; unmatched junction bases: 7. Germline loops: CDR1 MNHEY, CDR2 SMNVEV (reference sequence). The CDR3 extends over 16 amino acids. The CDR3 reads CASLATSGSSYNEQFF. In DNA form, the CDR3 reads TGTGCCAGTCTTGCCACTAGCGGGAGCTCCTACAATGAGCAGTTCTTC.

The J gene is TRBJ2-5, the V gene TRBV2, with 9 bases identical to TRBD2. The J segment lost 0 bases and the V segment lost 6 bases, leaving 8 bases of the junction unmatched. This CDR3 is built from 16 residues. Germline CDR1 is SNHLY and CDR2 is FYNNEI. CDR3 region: CASRARSGGNQETQYF. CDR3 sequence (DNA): TGTGCCAGCAGGGCCCGAAGCGGGGGGAACCAAGAGACCCAGTACTTC. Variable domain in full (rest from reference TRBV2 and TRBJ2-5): EPEVTQTPSHQVTQMGQEVILRCVPISNHLYFYWYRQILGQKVEFLVSFYNNEISEKSEIFDDQFSVERPDGSNFTLKIRSTKLEDSAMYFCASRARSGGNQETQYFGPGTRLLVL.

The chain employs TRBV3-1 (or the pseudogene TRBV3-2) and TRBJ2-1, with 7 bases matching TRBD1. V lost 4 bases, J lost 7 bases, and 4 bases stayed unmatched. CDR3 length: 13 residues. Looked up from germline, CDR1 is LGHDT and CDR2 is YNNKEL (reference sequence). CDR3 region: CASSLTGANEQFF. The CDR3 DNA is TGTGCCAGCAGCCTAACAGGGGCAAATGAGCAGTTCTTC.

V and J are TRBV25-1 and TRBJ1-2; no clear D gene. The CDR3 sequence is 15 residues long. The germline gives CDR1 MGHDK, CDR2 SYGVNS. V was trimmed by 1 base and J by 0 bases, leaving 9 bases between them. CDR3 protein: CASSEFGGSNYGYTF. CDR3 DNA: TGTGCCAGCAGTGAATTCGGCGGCTCTAACTATGGCTACACCTTC.

CDR3 amino acids: CASQGNSPLHF. The CDR3 DNA reads TGTGCCAGCCAGGGCAATTCACCCCTCCACTTT. This chain joins TRBV28 and TRBJ1-6; D perhaps matches TRBD1 (5 bases). The germline gives CDR1 MDHEN, CDR2 SYDVKM. V was trimmed by 8 bases and J by 7 bases, leaving 6 bases between them. The CDR3 covers 11 residues.

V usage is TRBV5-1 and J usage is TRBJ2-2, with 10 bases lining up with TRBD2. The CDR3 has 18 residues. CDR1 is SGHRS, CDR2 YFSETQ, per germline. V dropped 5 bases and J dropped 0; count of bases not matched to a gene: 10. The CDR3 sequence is CASRRTSGSSANTGELFF. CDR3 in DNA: TGCGCCAGCAGACGGACTAGCGGTAGCAGCGCGAACACCGGGGAGCTGTTTTTT.

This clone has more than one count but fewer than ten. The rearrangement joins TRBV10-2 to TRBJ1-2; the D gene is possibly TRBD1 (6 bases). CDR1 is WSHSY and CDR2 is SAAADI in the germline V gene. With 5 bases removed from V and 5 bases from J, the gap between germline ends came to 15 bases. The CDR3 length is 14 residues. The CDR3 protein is CASSSTGAGYGYTF. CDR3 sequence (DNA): TGCGCCAGCAGTTCGACAGGAGCTGGGTATGGCTACACCTTC.

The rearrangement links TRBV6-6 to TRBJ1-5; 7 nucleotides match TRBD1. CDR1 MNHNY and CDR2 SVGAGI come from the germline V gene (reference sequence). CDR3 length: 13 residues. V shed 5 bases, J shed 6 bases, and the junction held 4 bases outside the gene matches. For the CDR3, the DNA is TGTGCCAGCAGTCGACAGGGAATTCAGCCCCAGCATTTT. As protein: CASSRQGIQPQHF.

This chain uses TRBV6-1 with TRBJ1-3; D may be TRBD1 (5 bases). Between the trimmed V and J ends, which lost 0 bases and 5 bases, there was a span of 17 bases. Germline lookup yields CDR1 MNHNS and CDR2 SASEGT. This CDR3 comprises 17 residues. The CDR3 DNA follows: TGTGCCAGCAGTGAAGCTTATTTGGGGGGGGATCGAAACACCATATATTTT. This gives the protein CASSEAYLGGDRNTIYF.

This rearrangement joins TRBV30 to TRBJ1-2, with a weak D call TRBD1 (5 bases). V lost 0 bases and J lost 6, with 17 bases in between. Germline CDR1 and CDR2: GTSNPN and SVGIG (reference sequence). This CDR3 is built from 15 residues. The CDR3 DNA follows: TGTGCCTGGAGTGTCGGGTGGGGCAGGGTGGATGGCTACACCTTC. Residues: CAWSVGWGRVDGYTF. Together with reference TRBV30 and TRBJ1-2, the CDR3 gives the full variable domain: SQTIHQWPATLVQPVGSPLSLECTVEGTSNPNLYWYRQAAGRGLQLLFYSVGIGQISSEVPQNLSASRPQDRQFILSSKKLLLSDSGFYLCAWSVGWGRVDGYTFGSGTRLTVV.

This chain's CDR3 is CASSATGDISNQPQHF. Written as DNA, the CDR3 is TGCGCCAGCAGCGCAACAGGGGACATTAGCAATCAGCCCCAGCATTTT. The chain carries TRBV5-1 and TRBJ1-5, with TRBD1 matching over 7 bases. Looked up from germline, CDR1 is SGHRS and CDR2 is YFSETQ. The CDR3 is 16 amino acids. Trimming cost V 4 bases and J 0 bases; bases outside gene matches: 7.